The sequence of this T cell receptor beta chain was determined in a study of T-cell memory formation after mild COVID-19. Study as a whole: Across donors, TCR clusters were largely donor specific. Overall study results and limits: Those CD4+ clones that contracted were mainly in CM and EM (CD8+ ones in EMRA). There were some responding clones in pre-infection memory, which suggested that cross-reactive memory had joined.

A few counts support this clonotype. Its target is unknown. It was 5'RACE with constant-segment primers that produced the TCR alpha and TCR beta cDNA libraries, which carried sample barcodes and UMIs. TCRdb reanalysed the 5' RACE reads using MiXCR and keeps one entry per CDR3 protein. The table records more than 100,000 distinct CDR3 sequences, more than 15% of them present only once. The CDR3 contains 14 residues. CDR1 SGHAT and CDR2 FQDESV come from the germline V gene (reference sequence). The V end was cut by 5 bases, the J end by 5 bases, with 15 bases between. This chain uses TRBV11-1 with TRBJ2-5; D unresolved. The sequence was obtained from a man younger than 30 who had mild COVID-19 (a few samples of this study predate the infection). Cell type and time point are not known. The specimen sequenced was PBMCs or a T cell subset sorted from them (not recorded which). The CDR3 sequence is CASSLGVGDETQYF. The CDR3 region has the DNA TGTGCCAGCAGCCTAGGAGTTGGTGATGAGACCCAGTACTTC.